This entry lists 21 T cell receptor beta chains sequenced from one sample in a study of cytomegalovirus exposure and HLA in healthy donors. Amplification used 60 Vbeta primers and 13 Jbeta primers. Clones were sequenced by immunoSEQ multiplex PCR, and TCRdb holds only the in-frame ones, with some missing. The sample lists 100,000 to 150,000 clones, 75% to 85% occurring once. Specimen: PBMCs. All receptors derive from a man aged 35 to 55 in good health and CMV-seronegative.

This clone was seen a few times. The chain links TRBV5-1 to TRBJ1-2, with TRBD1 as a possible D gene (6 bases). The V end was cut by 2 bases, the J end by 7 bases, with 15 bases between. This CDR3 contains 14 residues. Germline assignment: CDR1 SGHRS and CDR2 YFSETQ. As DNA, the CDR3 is TGCGCCAGCAGCTTCCGGACGCAGGGGTTTGGCTACACCTTC. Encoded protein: CASSFRTQGFGYTF.

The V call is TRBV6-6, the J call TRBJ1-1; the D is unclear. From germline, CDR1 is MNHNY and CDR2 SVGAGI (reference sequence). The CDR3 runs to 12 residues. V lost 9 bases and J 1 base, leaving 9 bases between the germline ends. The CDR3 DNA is TGTGCCAGTGGAACGGGGAACACTGAAGCTTTCTTT. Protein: CASGTGNTEAFF.

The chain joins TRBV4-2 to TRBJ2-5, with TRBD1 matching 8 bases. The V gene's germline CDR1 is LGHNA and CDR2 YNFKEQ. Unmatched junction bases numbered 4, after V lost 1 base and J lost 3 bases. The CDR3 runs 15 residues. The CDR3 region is CASSQGEDREETQYF. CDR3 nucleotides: TGTGCCAGCAGCCAAGGCGAGGACAGGGAAGAGACCCAGTACTTC.

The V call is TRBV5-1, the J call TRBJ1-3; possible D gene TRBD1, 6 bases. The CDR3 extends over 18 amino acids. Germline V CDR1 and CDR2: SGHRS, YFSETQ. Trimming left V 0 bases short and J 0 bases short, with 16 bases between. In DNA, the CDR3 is TGCGCCAGCAGCTTGGCCGGGGGGGCTTGGGACTCTGGAAACACCATATATTTT. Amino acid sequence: CASSLAGGAWDSGNTIYF.

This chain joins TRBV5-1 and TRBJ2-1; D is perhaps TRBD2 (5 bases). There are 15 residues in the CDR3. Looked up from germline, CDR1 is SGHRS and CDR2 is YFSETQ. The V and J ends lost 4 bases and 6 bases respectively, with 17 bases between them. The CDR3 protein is CASSEGSKRGNEQFF. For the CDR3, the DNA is TGCGCCAGCAGCGAAGGGAGTAAAAGAGGCAATGAGCAGTTCTTC.

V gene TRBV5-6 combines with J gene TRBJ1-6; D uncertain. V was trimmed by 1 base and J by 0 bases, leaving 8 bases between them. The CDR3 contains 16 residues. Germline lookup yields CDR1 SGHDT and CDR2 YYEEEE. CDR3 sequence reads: CASSLSVSSYNSPLHF. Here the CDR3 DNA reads TGTGCCAGCAGCTTGTCCGTCAGCTCCTATAATTCACCCCTCCACTTT.

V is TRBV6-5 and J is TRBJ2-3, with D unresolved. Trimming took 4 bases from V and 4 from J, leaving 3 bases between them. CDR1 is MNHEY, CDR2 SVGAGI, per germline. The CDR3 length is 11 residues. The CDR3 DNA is TGTGCCAGCAGTTTATCAGATACGCAGTATTTT. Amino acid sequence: CASSLSDTQYF.

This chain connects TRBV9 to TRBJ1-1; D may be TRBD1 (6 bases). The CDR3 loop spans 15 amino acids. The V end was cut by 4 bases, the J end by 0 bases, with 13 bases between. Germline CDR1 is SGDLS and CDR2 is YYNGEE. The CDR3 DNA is TGTGCCAGCAGCAGTCAGGGGACATTGAACACTGAAGCTTTCTTT. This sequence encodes CASSSQGTLNTEAFF.

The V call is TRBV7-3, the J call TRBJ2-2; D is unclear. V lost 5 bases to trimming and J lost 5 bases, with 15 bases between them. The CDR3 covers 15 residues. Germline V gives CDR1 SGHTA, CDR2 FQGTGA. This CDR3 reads CASSPNLLSTGELFF. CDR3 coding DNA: TGTGCCAGCAGCCCAAATCTCCTATCAACCGGGGAGCTGTTTTTT.

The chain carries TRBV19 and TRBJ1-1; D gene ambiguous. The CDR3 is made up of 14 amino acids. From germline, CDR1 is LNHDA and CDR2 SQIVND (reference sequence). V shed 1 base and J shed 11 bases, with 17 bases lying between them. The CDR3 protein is CASSIGVRGRGAFF. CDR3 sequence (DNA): TGTGCCAGTAGTATAGGAGTGAGAGGCCGAGGCGCTTTCTTT.

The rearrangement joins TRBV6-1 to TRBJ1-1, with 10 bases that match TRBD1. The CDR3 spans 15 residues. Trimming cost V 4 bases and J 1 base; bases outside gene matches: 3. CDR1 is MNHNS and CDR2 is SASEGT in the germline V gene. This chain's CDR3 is CASSVTGGKNTEAFF. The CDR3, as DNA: TGTGCCAGCAGTGTGACAGGGGGCAAGAACACTGAAGCTTTCTTT.

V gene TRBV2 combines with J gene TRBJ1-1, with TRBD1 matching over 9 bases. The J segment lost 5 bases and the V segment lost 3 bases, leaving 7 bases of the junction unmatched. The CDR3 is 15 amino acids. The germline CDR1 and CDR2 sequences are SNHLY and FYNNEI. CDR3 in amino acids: CASSERPGTGTEAFF. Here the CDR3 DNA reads TGTGCCAGCAGTGAGCGTCCCGGGACAGGGACTGAAGCTTTCTTT.

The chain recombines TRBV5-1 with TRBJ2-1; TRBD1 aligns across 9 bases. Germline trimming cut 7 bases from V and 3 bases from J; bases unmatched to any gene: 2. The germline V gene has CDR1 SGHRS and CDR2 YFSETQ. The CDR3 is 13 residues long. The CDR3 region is CASGGQGYNEQFF. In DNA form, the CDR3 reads TGCGCCAGCGGGGGACAGGGCTACAATGAGCAGTTCTTC.

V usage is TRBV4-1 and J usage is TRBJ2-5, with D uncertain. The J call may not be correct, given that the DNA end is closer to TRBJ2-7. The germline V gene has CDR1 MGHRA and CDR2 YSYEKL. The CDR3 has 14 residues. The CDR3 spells CASSQSTRVYEQYF. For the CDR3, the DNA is TGCGCCAGCAGCCAATCGACTCGCGTGTACGAGCAGTACTTC.

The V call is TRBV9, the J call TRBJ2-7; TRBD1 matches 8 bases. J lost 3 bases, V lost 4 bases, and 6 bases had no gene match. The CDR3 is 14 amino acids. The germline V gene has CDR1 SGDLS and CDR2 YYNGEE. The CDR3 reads CASSPPGQGYEQYF. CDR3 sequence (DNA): TGTGCCAGCAGCCCCCCCGGACAGGGCTACGAGCAGTACTTC.

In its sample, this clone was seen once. CDR3 region: CASRPQGTPQETQYF. The CDR3 nucleotides are TGCGCCAGCAGACCACAGGGGACCCCCCAAGAGACCCAGTACTTC. This chain joins TRBV5-1 and TRBJ2-5; 7 bases are shared with TRBD1. From germline, CDR1 is SGHRS and CDR2 YFSETQ. This CDR3 comprises 15 residues. With 5 bases clipped from V and 1 base from J, the junction kept 8 bases outside the gene matches.

The CDR3 nucleotides are TGTGCCAGCAGCTCAAGAGGACGGGGGGTTTACAATGAGCAGTTCTTC. It specifies CASSSRGRGVYNEQFF. The chain carries TRBV5-6 and TRBJ2-1; 7 positions agree with TRBD2. V shed 3 bases, J shed 4 bases, and the junction held 10 bases outside the gene matches. This CDR3 contains 16 residues. The V gene's germline CDR1 is SGHDT and CDR2 YYEEEE.

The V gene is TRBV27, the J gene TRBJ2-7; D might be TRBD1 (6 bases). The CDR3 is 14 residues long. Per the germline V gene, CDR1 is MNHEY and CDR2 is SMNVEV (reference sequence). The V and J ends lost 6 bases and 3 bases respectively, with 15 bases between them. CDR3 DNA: TGTGCCAGCAGATTTGCAGGGGAAGTCTACGAGCAGTACTTC. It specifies CASRFAGEVYEQYF.

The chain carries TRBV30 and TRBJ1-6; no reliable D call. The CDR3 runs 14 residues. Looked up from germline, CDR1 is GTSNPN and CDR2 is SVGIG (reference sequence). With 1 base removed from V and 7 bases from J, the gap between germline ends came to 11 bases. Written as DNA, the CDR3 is TGTGCCTGGAGTGATGGGGAGGCCAATTCACCCCTCCACTTT. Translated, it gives CAWSDGEANSPLHF.

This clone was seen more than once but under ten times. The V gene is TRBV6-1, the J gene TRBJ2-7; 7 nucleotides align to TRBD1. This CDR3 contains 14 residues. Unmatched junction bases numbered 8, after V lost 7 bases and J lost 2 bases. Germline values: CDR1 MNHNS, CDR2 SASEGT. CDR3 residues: CASTETTGPYEQYF. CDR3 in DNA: TGTGCCAGCACCGAAACGACAGGGCCCTACGAGCAGTACTTC.

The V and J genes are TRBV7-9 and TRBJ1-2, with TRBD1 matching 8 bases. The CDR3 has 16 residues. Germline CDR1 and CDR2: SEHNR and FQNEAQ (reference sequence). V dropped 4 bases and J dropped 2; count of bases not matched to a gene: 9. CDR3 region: CASSSRGQGPNYGYTF. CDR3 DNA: TGTGCCAGCAGCTCCAGAGGACAGGGCCCCAACTATGGCTACACCTTC.